This T cell receptor beta chain came from a study of Ad26.COV2.S vaccination and SARS-CoV-2 variants. In the study overall: Intramuscularly, Ad26.COV2.S was given either once or twice, 56 days apart.

This clone was observed a few times. The treatment here: over 15 received Ad26.COV2.S at low or high dose, single or two shots; about 5 received placebo; per-sample allocation not given. Collection of samples fell on day 63 after the first vaccine or placebo injection. Using immunoSEQ multiplex PCR, the repertoire was profiled, and TCRdb retains in-frame clones only, with some absent. This table holds roughly 700,000 clones, roughly nine tenths found once. The CDR3 length is 13 residues. V was pared by 5 bases and J by 1 base, with 6 bases between. Looked up from germline, CDR1 is SGHTA and CDR2 is FQGNSA.

This TCR derives from a person between 18 and 60 years old who received the Ad26.COV2.S COVID-19 vaccine or a placebo. This specimen was peripheral blood, taken in a trial of Ad26.COV2.S vaccine versus placebo. This chain connects TRBV7-2 to TRBJ1-5; D ambiguous. CDR3 nucleotides: TGTGCCAGCAGCGGGGAAAGCAATCAGCCCCAGCATTTT. Translating it yields CASSGESNQPQHF.